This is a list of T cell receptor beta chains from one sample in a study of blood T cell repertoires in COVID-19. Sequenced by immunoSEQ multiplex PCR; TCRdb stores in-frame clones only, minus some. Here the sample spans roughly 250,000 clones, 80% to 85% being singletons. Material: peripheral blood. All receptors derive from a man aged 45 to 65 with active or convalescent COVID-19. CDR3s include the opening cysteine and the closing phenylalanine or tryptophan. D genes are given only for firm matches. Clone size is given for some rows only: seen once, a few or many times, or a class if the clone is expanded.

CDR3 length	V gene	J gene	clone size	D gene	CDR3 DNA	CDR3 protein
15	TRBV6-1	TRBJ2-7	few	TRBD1	TGTGCCAGCAGTGAGACAGGGTTCCCTTTGTACGAGCAGTACTTC	CASSETGFPLYEQYF
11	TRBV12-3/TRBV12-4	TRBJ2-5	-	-	TGTGCCAGCAGTTCACAAGAGACCCAGTACTTC	CASSSQETQYF
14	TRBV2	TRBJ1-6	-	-	TGTGCCAGCAGTGCAGGGGAGGGGCATTCACCCCTCCACTTT	CASSAGEGHSPLHF
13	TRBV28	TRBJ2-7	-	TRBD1	TGTGCCAGCATGGGACAGGGGGATTACGAGCAGTACTTC	CASMGQGDYEQYF
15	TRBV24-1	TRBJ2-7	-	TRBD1	TGTGCCACCAGTGATAACGGACAGGGTAACGGCGAGCAGTACTTC	CATSDNGQGNGEQYF
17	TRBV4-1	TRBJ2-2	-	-	TGCGCCAGCAGCCAAGATTGGCGGGGTGCGAACACCGGGGAGCTGTTTTTT	CASSQDWRGANTGELFF
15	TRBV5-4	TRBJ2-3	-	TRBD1	TGTGCCAGCAGCGGGGACAGACGAAACACAGATACGCAGTATTTT	CASSGDRRNTDTQYF
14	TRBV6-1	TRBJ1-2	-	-	TGTGCCAGCAGTGAAATAGAGGGAGATCTGGGCTACACCTTC	CASSEIEGDLGYTF
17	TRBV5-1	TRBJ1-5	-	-	TGCGCCAGCAGCTTGGCGAGGGAACGGGTGGGGAAACAGCCCCAGCATTTT	CASSLARERVGKQPQHF
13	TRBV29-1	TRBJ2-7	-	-	TGCAGCGTTGTAGCAGGGGGGAACTACGAGCAGTACTTC	CSVVAGGNYEQYF
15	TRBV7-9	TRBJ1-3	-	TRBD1	TGTGCCAGCAGCTTAGCCGGGACAGCCGGAAACACCATATATTTT	CASSLAGTAGNTIYF
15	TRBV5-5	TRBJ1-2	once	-	TGTGCCAGCAGCTTGATGGGGCCTCGGAGTGGTGGCTACACCTTC	CASSLMGPRSGGYTF
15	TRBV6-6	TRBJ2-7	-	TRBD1	TGTGCCAGCAGTTTAACGACAGGGATCTCCTACGAGCAGTACTTC	CASSLTTGISYEQYF
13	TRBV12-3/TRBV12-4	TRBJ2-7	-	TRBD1	TGTGCCAGCAGTTGGACAGGACTTCGGGAGCAGTACTTC	CASSWTGLREQYF
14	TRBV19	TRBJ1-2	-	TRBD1	TGTGCCAGTAGGATAGGGGACAGCCGGGGAGGCTACACCTTC	CASRIGDSRGGYTF
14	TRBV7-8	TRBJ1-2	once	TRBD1	TGTGCCAGCAGCCGAGACAGGGGAAAATATGGCTACACCTTC	CASSRDRGKYGYTF
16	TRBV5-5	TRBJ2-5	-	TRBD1	TGTGCCAGCAGCCCTTTTGCGGGACAGGGGCGAGAGACCCAGTACTTC	CASSPFAGQGRETQYF
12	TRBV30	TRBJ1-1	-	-	TGTGCCTGGAGTCCGGTGAACACTGAAGCTTTCTTT	CAWSPVNTEAFF
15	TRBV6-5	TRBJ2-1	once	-	TGTGCCAGCATCCCAACGGGGGTAGCTAGCTATGAGCAGTTCTTC	CASIPTGVASYEQFF
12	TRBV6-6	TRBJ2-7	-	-	TGTGCCAGCAGTTACCCAGGCCGAGAGCAGTACTTC	CASSYPGREQYF